This TCR beta chain originates from a study of CD8+CD57+ T cells in acquired aplastic anemia (dated by TCRdb to the late 2010s). Describing the broader study: A mean of approximately 3 ug of DNA, ranging from about 0.2 to 27.4 ug, was extracted from sorted CD4+ and CD8+ cells. The investigation overall reported the following: Roughly 30 CD8+ CDR3 sequences were shared between patients and controls but appeared highly expressed in patients and within their immunodominant clones. No significant difference in CD8+ Simpson's diversity was found between patients and healthy controls (P=0.060).

As concerns this clonotype: Its antigen is unknown. No much larger clone is present one base from it, and per-base qualities are unavailable.

Profiling of TCR beta VDJ combinations and CDR3 sequences used genomic DNA as the template. An Illumina HiSeq 2000 was used for TCR repertoire sequencing. Turning to the authors' computational methods: TRBV/TRBJ rearrangement plots, CDR3 size and DJ length profiles, and Simpson's diversity index were used to assess repertoires. The most abundant DNA sequence in the deep sequencing data was defined as the immunodominant clone. CDR3 amino acid sequences were checked for sharing between subjects and were compared against published repertoires and the VDJdb database. The raw public reads went through TCRdb reprocessing: fastp at Q25, MiXCR clone calling, in-frame beta chains kept. Identical CDR3 protein sequences are pooled into one entry, listed with their most common genes and DNA. It is TCRdb's table, rather than the study itself, that gives the V and J calls and clone size. This sample has about 190,000 distinct CDR3 sequences in its table, and less than 65% of those were observed once. The ten biggest clones cover more than 45% of the sample.

CDR1 and CDR2, looked up from the germline V gene (reference sequence), are DFQATT and SNEGSKA. Trimming takes 3 bases from V and 2 bases from J, and the germline ends sit 8 bases apart. Spanning cysteine to phenylalanine, the CDR3 consists of 12 amino acids. Just the 36-base CDR3 DNA is kept, in frame starting at base 1. In this study, sorted CD4+ and CD8+ T cells from the blood of healthy subjects and of severe aplastic anemia patients had their TCR repertoires deep-sequenced. Ficoll-Paque density gradient centrifugation was used to isolate peripheral blood mononuclear cells. Before DNA extraction, CD4+ and CD8+ T cells were sorted with FACS or magnetic beads.

The sequence was obtained from a human donor with severe aplastic anemia or a healthy control (not recorded which). The sample comprised sorted CD4+, CD8+, or CD8+CD57+ T cells (not recorded which) from PBMCs. The chain is assembled from TRBV20-1 and TRBJ2-7; no confident D gene assignment can be made. The CDR3: CSASTPPYEQYF. The nucleotide sequence reads TGCAGTGCTAGTACACCTCCCTACGAGCAGTACTTC.